One sample yielded the 3 T cell receptor beta chains listed below, sequenced in a study of T cell repertoires in cytomegalovirus infection. TCRdb processed the reads anew with MiXCR; each CDR3 protein has one entry. The sample has a few hundred thousand distinct CDR3 sequences, approximately 15% seen once; the top ten hold about half. Sequencing was carried out using CD8+ T cells from PBMCs. These receptors originate from a human donor in good health (CMV status not recorded). Some clones in this sample may be carry-over from other donors' samples.

The chain links TRBV6-2 or TRBV6-3 to TRBJ2-7; 7 nucleotides match TRBD1. CDR1 is MNHEY and CDR2 is SVGEGT in the germline V gene. The CDR3 runs 17 residues. V gave up 6 bases and J gave up 2 bases; unmatched junction bases: 16. This chain's CDR3 is CASRAEVGTVTTYEQYF. For the CDR3, the DNA is TGTGCCAGCAGGGCAGAGGTAGGGACAGTTACAACCTACGAGCAGTACTTC.

As to this clonotype: Germline and junction disagree at one end, which may indicate a read error. The J gene is TRBJ2-1, the V gene TRBV20-1; TRBD2 is a possible D gene (5 bases). The length of the CDR3 is 15 residues. Germline loops: CDR1 DFQATT, CDR2 SNEGSKA (reference sequence). The CDR3 sequence is CSASGRGSSYNEQLF. CDR3 in DNA: TGCAGTGCTAGTGGACGGGGTAGCTCCTACAATGAGCAGCTCTTC.

The chain employs TRBV7-9 and TRBJ1-2, with TRBD1 identical over 10 bases. This CDR3 has 18 amino acids. Germline CDR1 reads SEHNR; CDR2 reads FQNEAQ (reference sequence). The V gene end was trimmed by 4 bases and the J gene end by 5 bases; junction bases not matched to a gene: 16. Here the CDR3 DNA reads TGTGCCAGCAGCTCCTCGAGGGACAGGGGCTCTTCGATGTATGGCTACACCTTC. Its translation is CASSSSRDRGSSMYGYTF. The full variable domain, rest sourced from reference TRBV7-9 and TRBJ1-2, is DTGVSQNPRHKITKRGQNVTFRCDPISEHNRLYWYRQTLGQGPEFLTYFQNEAQLEKSRLLSDRFSAERPKGSFSTLEIQRTEQGDSAMYLCASSSSRDRGSSMYGYTFGSGTRLTVV.